This is a list of T cell receptor beta chains from one sample in a study of neurological immune-mediated disorders. Via MiXCR, TCRdb re-called the 5' RACE reads, giving one row per CDR3 protein. The sample carries about 49,000 distinct CDR3 sequences, less than 15% recorded once. The sequencing sample was made of PBMCs. The source of these receptors is a male donor with HTLV-1-associated myelopathy (HAM/TSP). The CDR3 runs from the conserved cysteine through the conserved F or W. Each record gives: CDR3 DNA, CDR3 protein, clone size, J gene, D gene, V gene. The D gene is left open where the match is weak. Size is omitted from some rows. Given values are once, few, many or a class for expanded clones.

CDR3nt: TGTGCCAGCAGAGACAGGGGGAGGGGGACTGAAGCTTTCTTT; CDR3aa: CASRDRGRGTEAFF; abundance: many; j_gene: TRBJ1-1; d_gene: TRBD1; v_gene: TRBV25-1
CDR3nt: TGTGCCAGCAGCCCAGGGACAGGGAGGCTCACAGATACGCAGTATTTT; CDR3aa: CASSPGTGRLTDTQYF; abundance: many; j_gene: TRBJ2-3; d_gene: TRBD1; v_gene: TRBV7-2
CDR3nt: TGTGCCAGCAGCTTCGGCAGCTCTGGAAACACCATATATTTT; CDR3aa: CASSFGSSGNTIYF; abundance: many; j_gene: TRBJ1-3; d_gene: NA; v_gene: TRBV7-2
CDR3nt: TGTGCCAGCTCACCTGGACAAAGGGAAAATTCACCCCTCCACTTT; CDR3aa: CASSPGQRENSPLHF; abundance: few; j_gene: TRBJ1-6; d_gene: NA; v_gene: TRBV18
CDR3nt: TGTGCCAGCAGCCCTAGCGGGGTATATACAGATACGCAGTATTTT; CDR3aa: CASSPSGVYTDTQYF; abundance: NA; j_gene: TRBJ2-3; d_gene: TRBD2; v_gene: TRBV9
CDR3nt: TGCAGTGCCTACACAGATACGCAGTATTTT; CDR3aa: CSAYTDTQYF; abundance: many; j_gene: TRBJ2-3; d_gene: NA; v_gene: TRBV20-1
CDR3nt: TGTGCCAGCAGTTTCACCGGGACAGGGCAATACAATGAGCAGTTCTTC; CDR3aa: CASSFTGTGQYNEQFF; abundance: many; j_gene: TRBJ2-1; d_gene: TRBD1; v_gene: TRBV12-3/TRBV12-4
CDR3nt: TGCAGCGTAGCGGGTGTTGAGCAGTTCTTC; CDR3aa: CSVAGVEQFF; abundance: many; j_gene: TRBJ2-1; d_gene: NA; v_gene: TRBV29-1
CDR3nt: TGCAGTGCCCCCGCAGTGAGGTCCACAGATACGCAGTATTTT; CDR3aa: CSAPAVRSTDTQYF; abundance: many; j_gene: TRBJ2-3; d_gene: NA; v_gene: TRBV20-1
CDR3nt: TGCAGTGCTAGAGCTAGCAATCAGCCCCAGCATTTT; CDR3aa: CSARASNQPQHF; abundance: many; j_gene: TRBJ1-5; d_gene: NA; v_gene: TRBV20-1
CDR3nt: TGCGCCAGCAGCCCGCTTCTAGATAGACTAGCGGGCAATGAGCAGTTCTTC; CDR3aa: CASSPLLDRLAGNEQFF; abundance: many; j_gene: TRBJ2-1; d_gene: TRBD2; v_gene: TRBV5-1
CDR3nt: TGTGCCAGCAGGGGACAGAACTATGGCTACACCTTC; CDR3aa: CASRGQNYGYTF; abundance: many; j_gene: TRBJ1-2; d_gene: TRBD1; v_gene: TRBV6-1
CDR3nt: TGTGCCAGCAGCACCAAAAAGGGGAGCTCCTACAATGAGCAGTTCTTC; CDR3aa: CASSTKKGSSYNEQFF; abundance: many; j_gene: TRBJ2-1; d_gene: NA; v_gene: TRBV7-3